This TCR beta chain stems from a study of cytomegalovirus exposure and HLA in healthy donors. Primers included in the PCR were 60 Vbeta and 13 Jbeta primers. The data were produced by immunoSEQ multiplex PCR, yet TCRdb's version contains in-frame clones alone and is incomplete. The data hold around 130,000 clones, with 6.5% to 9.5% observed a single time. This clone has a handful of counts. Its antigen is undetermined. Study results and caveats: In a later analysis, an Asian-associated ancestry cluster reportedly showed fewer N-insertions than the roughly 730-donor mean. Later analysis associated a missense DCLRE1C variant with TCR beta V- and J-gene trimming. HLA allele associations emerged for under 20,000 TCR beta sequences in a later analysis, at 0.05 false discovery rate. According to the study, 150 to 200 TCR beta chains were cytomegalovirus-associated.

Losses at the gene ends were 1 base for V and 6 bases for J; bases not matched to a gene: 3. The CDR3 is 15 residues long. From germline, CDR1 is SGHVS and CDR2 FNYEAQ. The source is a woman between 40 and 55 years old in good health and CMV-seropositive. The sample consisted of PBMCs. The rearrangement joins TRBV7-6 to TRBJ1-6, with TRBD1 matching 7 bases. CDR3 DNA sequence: TGTGCCAGCAGCTTAGAGGGGGCAGGTAATTCACCCCTCCACTTT. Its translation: CASSLEGAGNSPLHF.